This section outlines one TCR beta chain sequence together with its context. Antigen specificity is unknown. The junction and the germline gene differ at one end; a read error may be behind it. This sample was taken from a study of T cell responses to AZD1222 COVID-19 vaccine. Notes on the study in general: Dominant CD4 TCR responses targeted spike regions 160-218 and 743-854. Donors were largely white British and mainly female; clonal diversity was possibly underestimated. Baseline testing showed seropositivity in only a handful of AZD1222 recipients.

CDR3 length equals 17 residues. Per the germline V gene, CDR1 is SSHAT and CDR2 is FNYEAQ (reference sequence). The protocol was immunoSEQ multiplex PCR, while the TCRdb copy is restricted to in-frame clones and leaves out a portion. The sample carries 150,000 or so clones, about 90% recorded once. The sample in question was peripheral blood, obtained on day 0 of MenACWY control vaccination. This TCR was recovered from an adult in good health. The chain is built from TRBV7-7 and TRBJ2-1; D possibly corresponds to TRBD1 (6 bases). This chain's CDR3 is CASSLRQEASSYNEQFF. CDR3 DNA: TGTGCTAGCAGCTTACGACAGGAAGCGAGCTCCTACAATGAGCAGTTCTTC.